This T cell receptor (beta chain) comes out of a study of blood T cell repertoires in COVID-19. Study-wide context: Material from acute and convalescent COVID-19 was sourced from the United States, Italy and Spain. PBMCs, B-cell-depleted T cells, or T cells were the source of the cDNA or gDNA that made up the material.

This CDR3 region has 16 residues. Germline CDR1 reads SGHVS; CDR2 reads FQNEAQ. Between the trimmed V and J ends, which lost 7 bases and 5 bases, there was a span of 21 bases. Per the study methods: The authors estimated nucleated cell counts from reference gene primer amplification. Assay: immunoSEQ multiplex PCR; the TCRdb copy retains only in-frame clones and omits some. The V and J calls and clone size were taken over from that table, and D and trimming were inferred from the DNA. Among under 150,000 clones, roughly 82% were seen once, and the ten largest hold about an eighth. This receptor was taken from an elderly man with acute or convalescent COVID-19. The chain carries TRBV7-8 and TRBJ2-1; D perhaps matches TRBD1 (5 bases). Sequencing was performed on peripheral blood. The CDR3: CASTSPLGRGNNEQFF. The CDR3 region has the DNA TGTGCCAGCACTTCTCCCCTCGGAAGGGGAAACAATGAGCAGTTCTTC. Full variable domain (outside the CDR3, taken from reference TRBV7-8 and TRBJ2-1): GAGVSQSPRYKVAKRGQDVALRCDPISGHVSLFWYQQALGQGPEFLTYFQNEAQLDKSGLPSDRFFAERPEGSVSTLKIQRTQQEDSAVYLCASTSPLGRGNNEQFFGPGTRLTVL.